The 20 T cell receptor beta chains below were found in one sample sequenced in a study of T-cell memory formation after mild COVID-19. TCRdb passed the 5' RACE reads through MiXCR, listing each CDR3 protein once. The sample contains 110,000 or so distinct CDR3 sequences, approximately 21% of which appear only once. The sample was PBMCs or a T cell subset sorted from them (not recorded which). These receptors came from a man aged 18 to 29 who had mild COVID-19 (a few samples of this study predate the infection). Cell type and time point are not known.

This chain connects TRBV7-8 to TRBJ2-5; D is undetermined. Germline V CDR1 and CDR2: SGHVS, FQNEAQ. CDR3 length: 16 amino acids. V shed 7 bases and J shed 5 bases, with 23 bases lying between them. The CDR3 region is CASTPRIQRDPETQYF. The CDR3 DNA sequence: TGTGCCAGCACCCCCAGGATCCAGCGAGACCCGGAGACCCAGTACTTC.

The genes are TRBV7-8 and TRBJ1-6; 7 nucleotides line up with TRBD1. With V trimmed by 2 bases and J by 9 bases, 13 bases remained unmatched. CDR1 SGHVS and CDR2 FQNEAQ come from the germline V gene. The CDR3 is made up of 17 amino acids. The chain's CDR3 is CASSLRTGEVLGSPLHF. CDR3 sequence (DNA): TGTGCCAGCAGCTTACGTACAGGGGAGGTCCTCGGTTCACCCCTCCACTTT. The full variable domain, in which reference TRBV7-8 and TRBJ1-6 provide the parts outside the CDR3, is GAGVSQSPRYKVAKRGQDVALRCDPISGHVSLFWYQQALGQGPEFLTYFQNEAQLDKSGLPSDRFFAERPEGSVSTLKIQRTQQEDSAVYLCASSLRTGEVLGSPLHFGNGTRLTVT.

CDR3: CSGRETGETQYF. For the CDR3, the DNA is TGCAGTGGCCGGGAGACGGGGGAGACCCAGTACTTC. This chain joins TRBV20-1 and TRBJ2-5; a weak D match, TRBD2 (6 bases). V was cut by 7 bases and J by 5 bases, with 14 bases left in between. This CDR3 has 12 residues. Germline CDR1 DFQATT, CDR2 SNEGSKA (reference sequence).

This clonotype occurred a few times. The genes are TRBV3-1 and TRBJ2-5, with a weak D call TRBD2 (5 bases). CDR1 is LGHDT, CDR2 YNNKEL, per germline (reference sequence). The ends were cut back, 6 bases at V and 2 bases at J, with 19 bases in the middle. The length of the CDR3 is 16 residues. The DNA for the CDR3 is TGTGCCAGCAGGGAGGACTCAACCATCCTACAAGAGACCCAGTACTTC. This codes for CASREDSTILQETQYF.

This clonotype was detected a few times. The rearrangement links TRBV7-3 to TRBJ2-3; D gene ambiguous. Trimming shortened V by 1 base and J by 4 bases, and 6 bases separated the two germline ends. The CDR3 is 13 amino acids. CDR1 SGHTA and CDR2 FQGTGA come from the germline V gene. CDR3 sequence reads: CASSLMASDTQYF. CDR3 DNA sequence: TGTGCCAGCAGCTTAATGGCATCAGATACGCAGTATTTT.

This clonotype has more than one count but fewer than ten. This chain connects TRBV12-3 or TRBV12-4 to TRBJ2-1, with D unclear. Trimming removed 3 bases at V and 7 bases at J, with 4 bases between. The CDR3 sequence is 11 residues long. The CDR3 DNA is TGTGCCAGCAGTTTTACAAATGAGCAGTTCTTC. Translating gives CASSFTNEQFF.

The sample holds a few counts of this clonotype. Germline and junction disagree at one end, which may indicate a read error. This chain joins TRBV4-3 and TRBJ2-3; 12 positions agree with TRBD2. The CDR3 spans 14 residues. Germline V gives CDR1 LGHNA, CDR2 YSLEER. CDR3 nucleotides: TGCGCCAGCAGCCAGAGACTAGCGGGGGCCCCTAGTGGTTTT. Translation: CASSQRLAGAPSGF.

Details on this clonotype: A junction boundary mismatches the germline segment, possibly from a read error. This rearrangement joins TRBV5-1 to TRBJ1-1; 12 bases are shared with TRBD1. Germline V gene sequence: CDR1 SGHRS, CDR2 YFSETQ. The CDR3 spans 17 residues. DNA for the CDR3: TGCGCCAGAAGCTCCGAGGGGACAGGGGGCATGAACACTGAAGCTTTCTTT. This sequence encodes CARSSEGTGGMNTEAFF.

The chain couples TRBV6-2 or TRBV6-3 to TRBJ2-2, with 7 bases aligning to TRBD1. CDR1 is MNHEY and CDR2 is SVGEGT in the germline V gene. Unmatched junction bases numbered 3, after V lost 5 bases and J lost 3 bases. The CDR3 runs 14 residues. The CDR3 reads CASSIGQDTGELFF. The CDR3, as DNA: TGTGCCAGCAGTATTGGACAGGACACCGGGGAGCTGTTTTTT.

The chain is built from TRBV7-9 and TRBJ2-1, with 10 bases that match TRBD2. Losses at the gene ends were 7 bases for V and 7 bases for J; bases not matched to a gene: 16. This CDR3 spans 17 amino acids. CDR1 SEHNR and CDR2 FQNEAQ come from the germline V gene (reference sequence). Written as DNA, the CDR3 is TGTGCCAGCATCCCCCCTGGTGTAGCGGGGGGCGAGAATGAGCAGTTCTTC. Protein sequence: CASIPPGVAGGENEQFF.

This clonotype was counted many times. The rearrangement links TRBV7-9 to TRBJ2-1; D possibly corresponds to TRBD1 (5 bases). The V and J ends lost 1 base and 4 bases respectively, with 8 bases between them. CDR3 length equals 14 residues. Germline V gives CDR1 SEHNR, CDR2 FQNEAQ (reference sequence). The CDR3 DNA sequence: TGTGCCAGCAGCTTAGAACAGGTTTACAATGAGCAGTTCTTC. It codes for CASSLEQVYNEQFF.

The genes are TRBV5-5 and TRBJ2-2; the match to TRBD2 covers 7 bases. Germline lookup yields CDR1 SGHKS and CDR2 YYEKEE (reference sequence). Germline trimming cut 1 base from V and 4 bases from J; bases unmatched to any gene: 1. The CDR3 length is 14 residues. The CDR3 loop reads CASSLWGGTGELFF. The CDR3 DNA follows: TGTGCCAGCAGCTTGTGGGGGGGCACCGGGGAGCTGTTTTTT.

V usage is TRBV2 and J usage is TRBJ2-3; 7 nucleotides agree with TRBD2. The germline V gene has CDR1 SNHLY and CDR2 FYNNEI. The V and J ends lost 10 bases and 2 bases, in that order; junction bases with no gene match: 6. The CDR3 loop spans 13 amino acids. For the CDR3, the DNA is TGTGCCACCAAGCGGGGATACACAGATACGCAGTATTTT. Amino acid sequence: CATKRGYTDTQYF.

This chain joins TRBV6-2 or TRBV6-3 and TRBJ2-7, with no clear D. V gave up 0 bases and J gave up 1 base, with 13 bases separating them. CDR1 and CDR2 from the germline V gene are MNHEY and SVGEGT. The length of the CDR3 is 16 residues. CDR3 region: CASSYSMYSGSYEQYV. Written as DNA, the CDR3 is TGTGCCAGCAGTTACTCGATGTATTCAGGTTCCTACGAGCAGTACGTC.

The chain combines TRBV7-2 with TRBJ2-7, with D tentatively TRBD1 (5 bases). Germline V lookup: CDR1 SGHTA, CDR2 FQGNSA. V lost 3 bases, J lost 2 bases, and 8 bases lay in between. CDR3 length: 13 residues. CDR3 DNA: TGTGCCAGCAGCTTGACAGATCCCTACGAGCAGTACTTC. It yields the protein CASSLTDPYEQYF.

This clonotype has just a few counts. This rearrangement joins TRBV20-1 to TRBJ2-3; the D gene is possibly TRBD2 (7 bases). V lost 6 bases to trimming and J lost 0 bases, with 10 bases between them. Germline CDR1 reads DFQATT; CDR2 reads SNEGSKA (reference sequence). CDR3 size: 13 residues. In DNA form, the CDR3 reads TGCAGTGCGGAGGGGGGGAGCACAGATACGCAGTATTTT. Its translation: CSAEGGSTDTQYF.

This sequence joins TRBV7-9 and TRBJ1-6; D call uncertain. The CDR3 has 13 amino acids. Germline CDR1 is SEHNR and CDR2 is FQNEAQ (reference sequence). The V gene lost 1 base and the J gene lost 14 bases, with 12 bases spanning the gap. This CDR3 is CASSLDGEAALHF. For the CDR3, the DNA is TGTGCCAGCAGCTTAGACGGGGAGGCGGCCCTCCACTTT.

This clonotype was observed a few times. This chain connects TRBV5-4 to TRBJ2-1, with 7 bases lining up with TRBD2. Germline V gene data show CDR1 as SGHNT and CDR2 as YYREEE (reference sequence). The CDR3 sequence is 17 residues long. V lost 4 bases and J lost 6; bases outside the gene matches: 16. The CDR3 region is CASSPLPGETSINEQFF. The DNA of the CDR3 is TGTGCCAGCAGCCCCCTACCTGGGGAGACTAGCATCAATGAGCAGTTCTTC. Full variable domain (remainder filled in from reference TRBV5-4 and TRBJ2-1): ETGVTQSPTHLIKTRGQQVTLRCSSQSGHNTVSWYQQALGQGPQFIFQYYREEENGRGNFPPRFSGLQFPNYSSELNVNALELDDSALYLCASSPLPGETSINEQFFGPGTRLTVL.

The J gene is TRBJ2-3, the V gene TRBV20-1; 10 nucleotides match TRBD2. Germline loops: CDR1 DFQATT, CDR2 SNEGSKA (reference sequence). Trimming took 5 bases from V and 2 from J; bases not matched to a gene: 13. The CDR3 extends over 17 amino acids. CDR3 residues: CSAQPLERGGYTDTQYF. As DNA, the CDR3 is TGCAGTGCTCAGCCACTTGAGCGGGGGGGGTACACAGATACGCAGTATTTT.

Only a few counts were recorded for this clonotype. The chain links TRBV4-1 to TRBJ2-3; D is possibly TRBD1 or TRBD2 (6 bases each). The V end was cut by 4 bases, the J end by 5 bases, with 19 bases between. Germline V gene sequence: CDR1 MGHRA, CDR2 YSYEKL. CDR3 size: 16 residues. CDR3 residues: CASSPLASGAIDTQYF. The CDR3 DNA reads as TGCGCCAGCAGCCCTTTGGCGTCGGGGGCTATAGATACGCAGTATTTT.